This TCR beta chain was captured in a study of CD8+CD57+ T cells in acquired aplastic anemia. As for the study in general: Each DNA sample taken from sorted CD4+ and CD8+ cells came to around 2.9 ug on average.

The use of genomic DNA as template underpinned the TCR beta VDJ and CDR3 profiling. TCRdb used MiXCR to reprocess the reads, holding one entry per CDR3 protein. The top ten hold under 1.5% of the sample, which has 300,000 or so distinct CDR3 sequences, approximately 57% seen once. This clonotype was counted at least ten times. The antigen remains undetermined. Germline V gene data show CDR1 as SQVTM and CDR2 as ANQGSEA. Trimming removed 2 bases from V and 5 bases from J; junction bases left unmatched: 2. The length of the CDR3 is 12 residues. Study-wide results and limits: A significant difference in CD8+ Simpson's diversity between patients and controls was not found. In common between the patients and the controls were some 29 CD8+ CDR3 sequences.

Individuals selected for sequencing had exhibited CD8+CD57+ cell expansion on flow cytometry. The source of this sequence is a human donor with aplastic anemia. This sequence joins TRBV29-1 and TRBJ2-5; 7 bases match TRBD2. Sequenced sample: sorted CD4+, CD8+, or CD8+CD57+ T cells (not recorded which) from PBMCs. The CDR3 loop reads CSVELAVETQYF. Written as DNA, the CDR3 is TGCAGCGTTGAACTAGCGGTCGAGACCCAGTACTTC.